This T cell receptor (beta chain) came from a study of control samples from healthy donors and cancer patients. Germline V gene lookup returns CDR1 GTSNPN and CDR2 SVGIG (reference sequence). This CDR3 has 16 residues. V lost 1 base, J lost 0 bases, and 14 bases lay in between. TCRdb's table, derived via immunoSEQ multiplex PCR, lists solely in-frame clones and lacks some. The table has tens of thousands of clones, 87% seen once. The rearrangement links TRBV30 to TRBJ2-3, with D possibly matching TRBD2 (6 bases). The sample consisted of blood. The sequence came from a man in his fifties in good health. The CDR3, as DNA: TGTGCCTGGAGTGACGGGACTTCAATTAGCACAGATACGCAGTATTTT. Translated, it gives CAWSDGTSISTDTQYF.